The 25 T cell receptor beta chains listed next were all sequenced from one sample in a study of T cells in Graves' hyperthyroidism and ophthalmopathy. The TCR beta CDR3 regions underwent amplification using RNA transcripts as the source. A first-round RT-PCR of the TCR CDR3 used the HTBI primer set. Using its own MiXCR run on the multiplex PCR reads, TCRdb lists one record per CDR3 protein. The sample includes 560,000 or so distinct CDR3 sequences, approximately 20% of them seen just once. The specimen sequenced was blood. Every receptor here comes from a man in his forties with Graves' ophthalmopathy.

In this sample, this clonotype turned up a few times. The rearrangement links TRBV20-1 to TRBJ2-1; D is perhaps TRBD2 (6 bases). The germline V and J ends were trimmed by 6 bases and 0 bases, with 15 bases remaining between them. CDR3 length equals 15 residues. Germline values: CDR1 DFQATT, CDR2 SNEGSKA (reference sequence). In DNA, the CDR3 is TGCAGTGCCCCCGGGGGTTCGAGCTCCTACAATGAGCAGTTCTTC. Translating it yields CSAPGGSSSYNEQFF.

This clonotype was seen ten or more times. The rearrangement uses TRBV11-2 and TRBJ1-1, with 7 bases matching TRBD1. J gave up 5 bases and V 2 bases, and 11 bases lay outside the gene matches. This CDR3 contains 16 residues. CDR1 and CDR2 (germline): SGHAT, FQNNGV. The CDR3: CASSLNSPGGRTEAFF. The CDR3 nucleotides are TGTGCCAGCAGCTTAAACTCCCCAGGGGGTCGGACTGAAGCTTTCTTT.

This rearrangement joins TRBV11-2 to TRBJ2-3, with TRBD2 matching over 11 bases. The V gene end was trimmed by 6 bases and the J gene end by 7 bases; junction bases not matched to a gene: 9. The CDR3 sequence is 15 residues long. In germline, CDR1 is SGHAT, CDR2 FQNNGV. CDR3 amino acids: CASRGLTSGNNTQYF. For the CDR3, the DNA is TGTGCCAGCAGGGGTCTGACTAGCGGGAACAATACGCAGTATTTT.

The chain carries TRBV6-1 and TRBJ2-2, with 11 bases fitting TRBD2. The CDR3 contains 15 residues. The V gene end was trimmed by 9 bases and the J gene end by 4 bases; junction bases not matched to a gene: 7. Germline CDR1 MNHNS, CDR2 SASEGT. In DNA, the CDR3 is TGTGCCAGGAAACTAGCGGGGGCAGCCACCGGGGAGCTGTTTTTT. It translates to CARKLAGAATGELFF.

The rearrangement joins TRBV5-1 to TRBJ2-3; 7 nucleotides agree with TRBD2. J was trimmed by 2 bases and V by 7 bases; bases with no gene match: 7. The V gene's germline CDR1 is SGHRS and CDR2 YFSETQ. The length of the CDR3 is 14 residues. CDR3 protein: CASGPGGPTDTQYF. CDR3 coding DNA: TGCGCCAGCGGGCCGGGGGGACCCACAGATACGCAGTATTTT.

The J gene is TRBJ2-3, the V gene TRBV7-9; the D is unclear. Germline CDR1 is SEHNR and CDR2 is FQNEAQ (reference sequence). The V gene lost 1 base and the J gene lost 3 bases, with 11 bases spanning the gap. The CDR3 covers 15 residues. CDR3 DNA sequence: TGTGCCAGCAGCTTAGGGTTTGATAGGACAGATACGCAGTATTTT. This encodes CASSLGFDRTDTQYF.

This clonotype was detected ten times or more. The chain combines TRBV6-1 with TRBJ2-3; the match to TRBD2 covers 10 bases. The CDR3 consists of 16 residues. Germline V gene data show CDR1 as MNHNS and CDR2 as SASEGT. After removal of 4 bases from V and 0 bases from J, the junction contained 4 bases not matched to a gene. The CDR3 DNA sequence: TGTGCCAGCAGTGCCTGGACTAGCGGAAGCACAGATACGCAGTATTTT. The encoded protein is CASSAWTSGSTDTQYF.

Many counts were recorded for this clonotype. The chain couples TRBV30 to TRBJ1-5; a possible D gene is TRBD1 (5 bases). The germline V gene has CDR1 GTSNPN and CDR2 SVGIG (reference sequence). The CDR3 has 14 amino acids. Trimming took 3 bases from V and 1 from J, leaving 10 bases between them. CDR3 DNA: TGTGCCTGGAGCAAGACAGCAAGCAATCAGCCCCAGCATTTT. Its translation: CAWSKTASNQPQHF.

This clonotype turned up a few times. The chain links TRBV25-1 to TRBJ2-3; a possible D gene is TRBD1 (6 bases). This CDR3 has 15 residues. V was trimmed by 4 bases and J by 1 base, leaving 12 bases between them. CDR1 and CDR2 (germline): MGHDK, SYGVNS. Here the CDR3 DNA reads TGTGCCAGCAGTGCTGGGTCAGGGGGCACAGATACGCAGTATTTT. Translating gives CASSAGSGGTDTQYF. Supplemented by reference TRBV25-1 and TRBJ2-3, the full variable domain reads EADIYQTPRYLVIGTGKKITLECSQTMGHDKMYWYQQDPGMELHLIHYSYGVNSTEKGDLSSESTVSRIRTEHFPLTLESARPSHTSQYLCASSAGSGGTDTQYFGPGTRLTVL.

The DNA for the CDR3 is TGCAGTGCTAGAGGGGGCAATGACTATGGCTACACCTTC. Translation: CSARGGNDYGYTF. This chain links TRBV20-1 with TRBJ1-2; tentatively, D is TRBD1 (5 bases). V was shortened by 1 base and J by 3 bases, with 9 bases between the two germline ends. The CDR3 loop spans 13 amino acids. Germline CDR1 reads DFQATT; CDR2 reads SNEGSKA (reference sequence).

This chain joins TRBV2 and TRBJ1-3; 7 bases fit TRBD1. Per the germline V gene, CDR1 is SNHLY and CDR2 is FYNNEI. J lost 5 bases, V lost 3 bases, and 4 bases had no gene match. This CDR3 contains 14 residues. The CDR3 is CASSDYRGRNTIYF. In DNA form, the CDR3 reads TGTGCCAGCAGTGATTACAGGGGTAGAAACACCATATATTTT.

This clonotype was counted many times. V and J are TRBV6-1 and TRBJ2-5; no definite D call. CDR3 length: 11 amino acids. From germline, CDR1 is MNHNS and CDR2 SASEGT. V was clipped by 7 bases and J by 4 bases, with 7 bases between them. CDR3 bases: TGTGCCAGCACCCTTGGAGAGACCCAGTACTTC. Its protein product is CASTLGETQYF.

This clonotype was detected only a few times. The chain couples TRBV28 to TRBJ1-5; a weak D match, TRBD1 (6 bases). Germline lookup yields CDR1 MDHEN and CDR2 SYDVKM. This CDR3 is 14 amino acids long. Trimming removed 6 bases at V and 3 bases at J, with 12 bases between. CDR3 amino acids: CASSPDRFNQPQHF. CDR3 nucleotide sequence: TGTGCCAGCAGCCCCGACAGGTTCAATCAGCCCCAGCATTTT.

This clonotype was counted many times. The chain is built from TRBV18 and TRBJ2-2, with a weak D call TRBD2 (6 bases). This CDR3 has 16 amino acids. Germline CDR1 reads KGHSH; CDR2 reads LQKENI. The V and J ends lost 2 bases and 6 bases respectively, with 16 bases between them. DNA of the CDR3: TGTGCCAGCTCACCATCCGCGGCCGGAGGGGCCGGGGAGCTGTTTTTT. Its protein is CASSPSAAGGAGELFF.

This clonotype has more than one count but fewer than ten. J is TRBJ1-1 and V is TRBV12-5; a weak D match, TRBD1 (5 bases). Trimming pared 7 bases from V and 0 bases from J, leaving 18 bases between. Germline values: CDR1 LGHNT, CDR2 FRNRAP. The CDR3 extends over 16 amino acids. The CDR3 nucleotides are TGTGCTAGTGTCCCCGCCCTACAGGTAATGAACACTGAAGCTTTCTTT. Amino acids: CASVPALQVMNTEAFF.

The sample holds one count of this clonotype. As the CDR3 is not closed by the conserved phenylalanine or tryptophan, this likely results from a read error. The chain carries TRBV3-1 and TRBJ2-5; 12 bases line up with TRBD2. Germline V CDR1 and CDR2: LGHDT, YNNKEL (reference sequence). CDR3 length: 15 residues. The J segment lost 9 bases and the V segment lost 5 bases, leaving 10 bases of the junction unmatched. The CDR3 DNA follows: TGTGCCAGCAGCTTCTCCCTAGCGGGGGGGAGGGCCCAGTACCTC. Protein product: CASSFSLAGGRAQYL.

This clonotype has at least ten counts. The chain uses TRBV28 and TRBJ1-1; a weak D match, TRBD1 (6 bases). V was pared by 5 bases and J by 1 base, with 14 bases between. CDR1 MDHEN and CDR2 SYDVKM come from the germline V gene. The CDR3 sequence is 15 residues long. The CDR3 here is CASSPTGMQNTEAFF. The CDR3 nucleotides are TGTGCCAGCAGTCCTACAGGGATGCAGAACACTGAAGCTTTCTTT.

J is TRBJ1-2 and V is TRBV20-1; D unclear. V shed 6 bases and J shed 2 bases, with 16 bases lying between them. CDR1 is DFQATT, CDR2 SNEGSKA, per germline (reference sequence). The CDR3 is 14 residues long. The CDR3 coding sequence is TGCAGTGCCCCTGTCGGGCAGAGAAACTATGGCTACACCTTC. Protein sequence: CSAPVGQRNYGYTF.

This clonotype was seen at least ten times. This chain joins TRBV9 and TRBJ2-3; 7 bases are shared with TRBD2. The CDR3 is 15 amino acids. Losses at the gene ends were 2 bases for V and 2 bases for J; bases not matched to a gene: 5. Germline CDR1 reads SGDLS; CDR2 reads YYNGEE. In DNA, the CDR3 is TGTGCCAGCAGCGTTTTAGCGGGTACCACAGATACGCAGTATTTT. Translation: CASSVLAGTTDTQYF.

The CDR3 here is CASSSTGSSREQYF. The CDR3 DNA is TGCGCCAGCAGCTCCACAGGTTCCAGCCGCGAGCAGTACTTC. The J gene is TRBJ2-7, the V gene TRBV5-1; maybe TRBD1 (5 bases). The ends were cut back, 3 bases at V and 6 bases at J, with 16 bases in the middle. The length of the CDR3 is 14 residues. CDR1 and CDR2 from the germline V gene are SGHRS and YFSETQ. Filled out from reference TRBV5-1 and TRBJ2-7, the complete variable domain reads KAGVTQTPRYLIKTRGQQVTLSCSPISGHRSVSWYQQTPGQGLQFLFEYFSETQRNKGNFPGRFSGRQFSNSRSEMNVSTLELGDSALYLCASSSTGSSREQYFGPGTRLTVT.

This chain uses TRBV27 with TRBJ2-1; 7 nucleotides agree with TRBD2. CDR3 size: 16 residues. Germline V gives CDR1 MNHEY, CDR2 SMNVEV (reference sequence). The ends lost 6 bases at V and 6 bases at J; junction bases unmatched: 14. Here the CDR3 reads CASSPNRASGTNEQFF. The CDR3 DNA is TGTGCCAGCAGCCCCAATCGCGCTAGCGGCACCAATGAGCAGTTCTTC.

On this clonotype itself: One end of the junction varies from germline; a read error may be responsible. V gene TRBV4-1 combines with J gene TRBJ1-6; 7 bases line up with TRBD1. The CDR3 runs to 17 residues. Germline lookup yields CDR1 MGHRA and CDR2 YSYEKL. The CDR3 region has the DNA TGTGCCAGCAGCCGCCAAGCTCAGGGGGTTGGTAATTCACCCCTCCACTTT. This translates into CASSRQAQGVGNSPLHF.

In this sample, this clonotype turned up many times. V is TRBV12-3 or TRBV12-4 and J is TRBJ2-3, with D hard to call. The CDR3 contains 13 residues. The V and J ends lost 3 bases and 2 bases respectively, with 6 bases between them. CDR3: CASSLGITDTQYF. The DNA of the CDR3 is TGTGCCAGCAGTTTGGGGATCACAGATACGCAGTATTTT.

The chain combines TRBV5-4 with TRBJ2-3, with TRBD2 identical over 7 bases. The CDR3 contains 16 residues. Germline V gives CDR1 SGHNT, CDR2 YYREEE (reference sequence). V was pared by 1 base and J by 2 bases, with 7 bases of the junction left unmatched. The CDR3 loop is CASSLYTGGLTDTQYF. The CDR3 coding sequence is TGTGCCAGCAGCTTGTATACGGGGGGACTCACAGATACGCAGTATTTT.

This sequence joins TRBV5-6 and TRBJ1-1; 8 nucleotides line up with TRBD1. CDR1 is SGHDT and CDR2 is YYEEEE in the germline V gene. V shed 6 bases, J shed 7 bases, and the junction held 8 bases outside the gene matches. The CDR3 extends over 13 amino acids. In DNA form, the CDR3 reads TGTGCCAGCACCCGGACAGGGTACAGTGAAGCTTTCTTT. Translating it yields CASTRTGYSEAFF.